This T cell receptor beta chain was identified in a study of OX40 agonist ivuxolimab in advanced cancers. With regard to the full study: Ivuxolimab was an agonistic, fully human IgG2 monoclonal antibody directed against OX40 (CD134), a costimulatory receptor. Patients were allowed to have had prior anti-PD-1, anti-PD-L1 or anti-CTLA-4 therapy, and around 40% of the dose-escalation patients had previously received checkpoint inhibitors. A male proportion of around 83% and a mean age of roughly 58 years, ranging from 23 to 79, were recorded for the dose-escalation cohort. Intravenous ivuxolimab was administered to patients every 2 weeks at six dose levels: 0.01, 0.1, 0.3, 1.5, 3 and 10 mg/kg. The paper reports the monotherapy dose-escalation portion (N ≈ 52 patients) of the phase I ivuxolimab trial. Among the roughly 50 dose-escalation patients, about 20 had hepatocellular carcinoma, about 15 melanoma, 9 renal cell carcinoma and 9 head and neck cancer. Three dose-escalation patients achieved partial responses, one with hepatocellular carcinoma and two with cutaneous melanoma. The purpose of peripheral TCRbeta sequencing was to test whether ivuxolimab changed TCR sequence diversity and led to clonal T-cell expansion. General conclusions and limits of the study: The antigen specificity of the peripheral T cells that underwent clonal expansion was not determined. In the 0.1-3.0 mg/kg groups, partial responders were among the patients with the lowest normalized peripheral clonal expansion, particularly in CD8+ T cells. Low levels of normalized T-cell clonal expansion were also seen in some patients who did not respond. At doses from 0.1 to 3.0 mg/kg, clonal expansion was seen in both CD4+ and CD8+ blood T cells between baseline and week 6. After ivuxolimab, expanded clones were on average more numerous among CD8+ T cells than among CD4+ T cells.

Patients with autoimmune disease history or receiving systemic immunosuppression were excluded from the trial. Peripheral blood for TCR sequencing was collected from all dose cohorts at baseline, on cycle 4 day 1, and on cycle 7 day 1. Samples came from an open-label, multicenter, first-in-human phase I dose-escalation trial of ivuxolimab. Adults with locally advanced or metastatic head and neck squamous cell, hepatocellular, melanoma or renal cell carcinoma were enrolled in the trial. Before TCR sequencing, CD4+ T cells and CD8+ T cells from peripheral blood were sorted into separate populations. For sequencing of the TCRbeta CDR3 region, genomic DNA was extracted from the sorted cells. The immunoSEQ Assay was used to sequence the TCRbeta CDR3 regions. Entries here come from immuneACCESS through TCRdb and include only in-frame sequences with V and J called. Some clones fail to appear in such tables; in the studies checked, an unresolved V gene covers under half of the shortfall, and the cause of the remainder is unknown. This sample holds roughly 67,000 clones; roughly 87% were observed only once. The ten largest clonotypes hold 0.3% to 0.45% of the sample.

With respect to this clone: Its target antigen remains unknown. No base quality values were provided; no much bigger clone lies one nucleotide off.

Its CDR3 holds 17 amino acids, cysteine through phenylalanine. Just CDR3 DNA is preserved here, 51 bases in frame from base 1. Trimming leaves V shorter by 4 bases and J shorter by 5 bases, with the junction holding 11 bases beyond the gene matches. From the germline V gene, CDR1 is SGHRS and CDR2 is YFSETQ. This receptor was taken from an adult with an advanced solid tumor such as melanoma, head and neck, liver or kidney cancer. The V and J genes are TRBV5-1 and TRBJ1-5; 11 of the junction bases match TRBD1. The source material was CD4+ or CD8+ T cells sorted from blood, sampled in a trial of the OX40 agonist ivuxolimab. The CDR3 region reads CASSLGTGGGVDQPQHF. The DNA sequence is given as TGCGCCAGCAGCCTTGGGACAGGGGGAGGTGTGGATCAGCCCCAGCATTTT.